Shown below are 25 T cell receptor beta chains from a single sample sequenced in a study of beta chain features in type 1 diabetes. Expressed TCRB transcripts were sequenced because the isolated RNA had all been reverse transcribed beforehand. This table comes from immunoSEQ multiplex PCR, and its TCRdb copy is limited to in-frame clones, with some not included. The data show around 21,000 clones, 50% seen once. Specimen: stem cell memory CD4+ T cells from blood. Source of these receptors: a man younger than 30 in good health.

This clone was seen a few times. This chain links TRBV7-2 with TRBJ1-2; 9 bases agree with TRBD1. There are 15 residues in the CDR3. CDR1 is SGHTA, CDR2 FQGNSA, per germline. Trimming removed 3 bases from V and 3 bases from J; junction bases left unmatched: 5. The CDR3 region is CASSLTGGAHYGYTF. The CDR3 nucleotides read TGTGCCAGCAGCTTGACAGGGGGGGCCCACTATGGCTACACCTTC.

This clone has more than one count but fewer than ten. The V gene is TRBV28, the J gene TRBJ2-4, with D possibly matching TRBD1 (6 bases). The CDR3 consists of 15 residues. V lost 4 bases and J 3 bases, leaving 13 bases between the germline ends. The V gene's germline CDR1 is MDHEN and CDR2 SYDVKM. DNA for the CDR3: TGTGCCAGCAGTTCCCCGACAGGCGTCAAAAACATTCAGTACTTC. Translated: CASSSPTGVKNIQYF. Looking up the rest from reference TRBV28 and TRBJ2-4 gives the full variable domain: DVKVTQSSRYLVKRTGEKVFLECVQDMDHENMFWYRQDPGLGLRLIYFSYDVKMKEKGDIPEGYSVSREKKERFSLILESASTNQTSMYLCASSSPTGVKNIQYFGAGTRLSVL.

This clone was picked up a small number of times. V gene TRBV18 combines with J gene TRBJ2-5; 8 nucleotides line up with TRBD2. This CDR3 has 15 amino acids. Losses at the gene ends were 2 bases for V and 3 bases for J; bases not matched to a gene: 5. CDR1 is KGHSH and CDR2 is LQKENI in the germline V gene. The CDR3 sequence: CASSPVGGGEETQYF. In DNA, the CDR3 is TGTGCCAGCTCACCAGTCGGGGGGGGCGAAGAGACCCAGTACTTC.

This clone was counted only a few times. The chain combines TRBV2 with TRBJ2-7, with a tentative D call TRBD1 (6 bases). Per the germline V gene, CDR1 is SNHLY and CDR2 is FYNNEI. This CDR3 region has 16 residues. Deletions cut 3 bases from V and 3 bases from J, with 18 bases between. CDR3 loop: CASSENRQVGSYEQYF. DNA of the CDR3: TGTGCCAGCAGTGAGAATAGACAGGTCGGAAGCTACGAGCAGTACTTC.

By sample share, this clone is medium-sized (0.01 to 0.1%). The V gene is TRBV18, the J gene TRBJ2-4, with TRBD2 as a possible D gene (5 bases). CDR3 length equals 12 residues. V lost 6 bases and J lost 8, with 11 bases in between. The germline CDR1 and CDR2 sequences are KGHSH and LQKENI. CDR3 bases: TGTGCCAGCTCCCGGGATGAGGACATTCAGTACTTC. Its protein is CASSRDEDIQYF. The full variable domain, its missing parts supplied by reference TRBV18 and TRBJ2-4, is NAGVMQNPRHLVRRRGQEARLRCSPMKGHSHVYWYRQLPEEGLKFMVYLQKENIIDESGMPKERFSAEFPKEGPSILRIQQVVRGDSAAYFCASSRDEDIQYFGAGTRLSVL.

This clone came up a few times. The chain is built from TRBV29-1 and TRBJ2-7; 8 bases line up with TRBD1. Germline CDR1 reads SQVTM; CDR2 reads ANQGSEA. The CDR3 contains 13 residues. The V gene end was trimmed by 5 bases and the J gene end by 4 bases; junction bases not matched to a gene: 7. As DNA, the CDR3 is TGCAGCGTTACCGGGACAGGATCGTACGAGCAGTACTTC. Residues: CSVTGTGSYEQYF.

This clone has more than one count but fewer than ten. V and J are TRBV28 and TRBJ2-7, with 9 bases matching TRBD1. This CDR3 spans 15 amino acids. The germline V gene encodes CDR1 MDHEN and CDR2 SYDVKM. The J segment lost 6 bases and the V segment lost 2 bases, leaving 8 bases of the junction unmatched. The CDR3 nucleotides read TGTGCCAGCAGTTTAGTTATCGGACAGGGGTTCGAGCAGTACTTC. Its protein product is CASSLVIGQGFEQYF.

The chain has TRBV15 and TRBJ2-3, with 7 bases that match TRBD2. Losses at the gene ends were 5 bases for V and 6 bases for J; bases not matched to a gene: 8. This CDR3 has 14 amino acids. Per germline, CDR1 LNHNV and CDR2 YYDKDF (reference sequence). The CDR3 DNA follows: TGTGCCACCAGCCGACGACTAGCCGAGGATACGCAGTATTTT. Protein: CATSRRLAEDTQYF. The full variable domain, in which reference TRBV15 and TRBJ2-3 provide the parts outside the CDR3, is DAMVIQNPRYQVTQFGKPVTLSCSQTLNHNVMYWYQQKSSQAPKLLFHYYDKDFNNEADTPDNFQSRRPNTSFCFLDIRSPGLGDTAMYLCATSRRLAEDTQYFGPGTRLTVL.

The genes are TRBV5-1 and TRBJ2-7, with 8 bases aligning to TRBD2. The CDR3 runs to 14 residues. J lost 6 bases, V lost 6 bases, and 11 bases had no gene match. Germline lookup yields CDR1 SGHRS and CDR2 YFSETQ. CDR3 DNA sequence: TGCGCCAGCACCCTCCGGAGCGGGAGAGCCGAGCAGTACTTC. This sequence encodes CASTLRSGRAEQYF.

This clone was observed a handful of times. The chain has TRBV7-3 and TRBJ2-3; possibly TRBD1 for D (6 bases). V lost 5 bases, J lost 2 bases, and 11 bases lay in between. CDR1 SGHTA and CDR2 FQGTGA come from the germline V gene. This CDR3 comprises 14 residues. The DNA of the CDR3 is TGTGCCAGCAGCGATAGGACAGTCACAGATACGCAGTATTTT. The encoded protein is CASSDRTVTDTQYF.

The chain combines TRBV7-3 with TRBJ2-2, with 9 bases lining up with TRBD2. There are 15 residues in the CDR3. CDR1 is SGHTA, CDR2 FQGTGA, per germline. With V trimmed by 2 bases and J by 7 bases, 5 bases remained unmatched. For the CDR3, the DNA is TGTGCCAGCAGCTTATCGGAGCGGGGGGACGGGGAGCTGTTTTTT. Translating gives CASSLSERGDGELFF.

The CDR3: CASSPRQGAWANVLTF. For the CDR3, the DNA is TGTGCCAGCAGCCCCCGACAGGGGGCCTGGGCCAACGTCCTGACTTTC. The J gene is TRBJ2-6, the V gene TRBV28; 10 bases match TRBD1. The CDR3 is made up of 16 amino acids. Trimming took 6 bases from V and 5 from J; bases not matched to a gene: 7. From germline, CDR1 is MDHEN and CDR2 SYDVKM.

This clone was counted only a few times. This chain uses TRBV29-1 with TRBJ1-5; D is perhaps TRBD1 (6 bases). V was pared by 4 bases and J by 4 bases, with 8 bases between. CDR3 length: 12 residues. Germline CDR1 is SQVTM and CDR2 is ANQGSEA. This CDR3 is CSVGQENQPQHF. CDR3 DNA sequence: TGCAGCGTTGGACAGGAAAATCAGCCCCAGCATTTT.

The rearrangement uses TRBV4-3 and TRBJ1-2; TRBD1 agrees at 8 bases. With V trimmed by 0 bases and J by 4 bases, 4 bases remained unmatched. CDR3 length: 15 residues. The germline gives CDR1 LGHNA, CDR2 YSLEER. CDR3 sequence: CASSQDRGRGYGYTF. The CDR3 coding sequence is TGCGCCAGCAGCCAAGACAGGGGGCGCGGCTATGGCTACACCTTC.

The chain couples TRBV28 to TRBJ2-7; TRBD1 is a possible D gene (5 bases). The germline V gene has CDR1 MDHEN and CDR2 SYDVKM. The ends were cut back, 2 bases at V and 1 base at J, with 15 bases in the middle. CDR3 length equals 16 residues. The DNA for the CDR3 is TGTGCCAGCAGTTTACAGGGCAAATATCTATCCTACGAGCAGTACTTC. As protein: CASSLQGKYLSYEQYF. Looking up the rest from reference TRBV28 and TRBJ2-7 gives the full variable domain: DVKVTQSSRYLVKRTGEKVFLECVQDMDHENMFWYRQDPGLGLRLIYFSYDVKMKEKGDIPEGYSVSREKKERFSLILESASTNQTSMYLCASSLQGKYLSYEQYFGPGTRLTVT.

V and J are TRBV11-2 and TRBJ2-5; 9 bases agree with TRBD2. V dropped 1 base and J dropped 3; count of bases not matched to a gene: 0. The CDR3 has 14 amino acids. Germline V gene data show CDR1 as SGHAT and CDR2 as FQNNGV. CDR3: CASSLGLAEETQYF. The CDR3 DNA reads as TGTGCCAGCAGCTTAGGACTAGCGGAAGAGACCCAGTACTTC. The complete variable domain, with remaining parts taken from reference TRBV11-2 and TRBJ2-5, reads EAGVAQSPRYKIIEKRQSVAFWCNPISGHATLYWYQQILGQGPKLLIQFQNNGVVDDSQLPKDRFSAERLKGVDSTLKIQPAKLEDSAVYLCASSLGLAEETQYFGPGTRLLVL.

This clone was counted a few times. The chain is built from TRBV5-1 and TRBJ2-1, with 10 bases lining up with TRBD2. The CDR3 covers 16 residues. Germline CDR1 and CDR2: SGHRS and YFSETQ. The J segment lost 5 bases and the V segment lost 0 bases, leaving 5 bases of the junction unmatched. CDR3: CASSLVPSGGNNEQFF. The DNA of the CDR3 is TGCGCCAGCAGCTTGGTCCCTAGCGGGGGTAACAATGAGCAGTTCTTC.

This CDR3 is CASSHRQANYGYTF. The CDR3 nucleotides read TGTGCCAGCAGCCACCGACAGGCCAACTATGGCTACACCTTC. The V gene is TRBV13, the J gene TRBJ1-2, with D perhaps matching TRBD1 (6 bases). The V and J ends lost 5 bases and 2 bases respectively, with 12 bases between them. Germline loops: CDR1 PRHDT, CDR2 FYEKMQ (reference sequence). CDR3 length: 14 amino acids.

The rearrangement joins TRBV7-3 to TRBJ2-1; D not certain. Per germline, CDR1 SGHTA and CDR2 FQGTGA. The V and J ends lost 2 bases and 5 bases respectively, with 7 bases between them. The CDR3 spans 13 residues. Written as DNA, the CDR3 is TGTGCCAGCAGCTTACAGCGAAACAATGAGCAGTTCTTC. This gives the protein CASSLQRNNEQFF. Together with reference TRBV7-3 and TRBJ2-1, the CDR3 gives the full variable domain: GAGVSQTPSNKVTEKGKYVELRCDPISGHTALYWYRQSLGQGPEFLIYFQGTGAADDSGLPNDRFFAVRPEGSVSTLKIQRTERGDSAVYLCASSLQRNNEQFFGPGTRLTVL.

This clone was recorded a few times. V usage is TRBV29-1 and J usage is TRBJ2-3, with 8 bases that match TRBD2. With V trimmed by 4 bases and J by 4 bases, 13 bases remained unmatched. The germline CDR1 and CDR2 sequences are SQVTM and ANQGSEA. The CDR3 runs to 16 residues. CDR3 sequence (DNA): TGCAGCGTTGGTGGGACTAGTATCGATTGGGCAGATACGCAGTATTTT. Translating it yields CSVGGTSIDWADTQYF.

The CDR3 nucleotides read TGTGCCAGCTGGAGCAGGGAGGGCAAAAACATTCAGTACTTC. It yields the protein CASWSREGKNIQYF. The chain has TRBV28 and TRBJ2-4; 7 bases align to TRBD2. Germline V lookup: CDR1 MDHEN, CDR2 SYDVKM. There are 14 residues in the CDR3. The junction had 7 bases not matched to a gene; V was cut back by 8 bases and J by 3 bases.

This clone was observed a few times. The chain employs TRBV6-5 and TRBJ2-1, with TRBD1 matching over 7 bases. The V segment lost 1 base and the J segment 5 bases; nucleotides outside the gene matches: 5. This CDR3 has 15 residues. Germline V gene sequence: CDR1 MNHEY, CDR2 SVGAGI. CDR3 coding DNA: TGTGCCAGCAGTTACTTGGGGACAGCCAACAATGAGCAGTTCTTC. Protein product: CASSYLGTANNEQFF.

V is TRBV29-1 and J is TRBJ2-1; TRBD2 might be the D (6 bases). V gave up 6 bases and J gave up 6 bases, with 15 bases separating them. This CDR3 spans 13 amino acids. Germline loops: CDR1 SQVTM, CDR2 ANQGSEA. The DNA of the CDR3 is TGCAGCGTCGGGAGCCGGGACGGCAATGAGCAGTTCTTC. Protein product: CSVGSRDGNEQFF.

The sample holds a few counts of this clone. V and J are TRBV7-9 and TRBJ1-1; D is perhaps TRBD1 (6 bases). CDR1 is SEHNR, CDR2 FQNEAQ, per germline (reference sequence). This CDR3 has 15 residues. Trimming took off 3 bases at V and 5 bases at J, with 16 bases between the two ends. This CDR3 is CASSLGSVTGTEAFF. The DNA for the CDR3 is TGTGCCAGCAGCTTGGGCTCCGTAACAGGGACTGAAGCTTTCTTT.

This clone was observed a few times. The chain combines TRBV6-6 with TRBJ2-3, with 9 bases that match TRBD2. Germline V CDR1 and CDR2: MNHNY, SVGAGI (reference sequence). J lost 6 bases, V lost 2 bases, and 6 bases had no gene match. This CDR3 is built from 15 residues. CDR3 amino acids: CASSYQRRGGDTQYF. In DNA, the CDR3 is TGTGCCAGCAGTTACCAACGGCGGGGGGGCGATACGCAGTATTTT.